This TCR beta chain stems from a study of T-cell memory formation after mild COVID-19. CDR3 size: 15 residues. The ends lost 7 bases at V and 3 bases at J; junction bases unmatched: 5. A single record per CDR3 protein comes from TCRdb applying MiXCR to the 5' RACE reads. The sample contains 92,000 or so distinct CDR3 sequences, approximately 13% of which appear only once. The specimen sequenced was PBMCs or a T cell subset sorted from them (not recorded which). The chain employs TRBV12-3 or TRBV12-4 and TRBJ2-1; 11 nucleotides match TRBD2. The source of this sequence is an adult woman who had mild COVID-19 (a few samples of this study predate the infection). Cell type and time point are not known. This CDR3 is CASTGSGRDYNEQFF. CDR3 DNA: TGTGCCAGCACGGGTAGCGGGAGGGACTACAATGAGCAGTTCTTC.